The clone carrying this T cell receptor (beta chain) was seen repeatedly, ten times or more. Its antigen is as yet unknown. Using immunoSEQ multiplex PCR, the repertoire was profiled, and TCRdb retains in-frame clones only, with some absent. The table shows roughly 15,000 clones, with roughly 85% occurring only once. Time point indicated: 20-29 weeks after completion of therapy. This specimen comes from a study of T cell therapy after organ transplantation. Turning to the study itself: Expansion used a peptide pool of 30 HLA class I and II CMV epitopes. Study-level points and caveats: Confounding by concurrent antirejection or antiviral medications was not assessed.

CDR1 SGHTA and CDR2 FQGNSA come from the germline V gene. This CDR3 region has 18 residues. V was pared by 2 bases and J by 0 bases, with 19 bases between. The material was CD8+ T cells from blood, obtained after autologous CMV-specific T cell therapy. J is TRBJ2-5 and V is TRBV7-2; the D gene is possibly TRBD2 (6 bases). The source of this sequence is a human patient who had received a solid organ transplant and had CMV disease. Some T cells may be transferred from the graft donor. CDR3 loop: CASSLPDGASDNQETQYF. In DNA, the CDR3 is TGTGCCAGCAGCTTACCCGACGGGGCTAGCGACAACCAAGAGACCCAGTACTTC.